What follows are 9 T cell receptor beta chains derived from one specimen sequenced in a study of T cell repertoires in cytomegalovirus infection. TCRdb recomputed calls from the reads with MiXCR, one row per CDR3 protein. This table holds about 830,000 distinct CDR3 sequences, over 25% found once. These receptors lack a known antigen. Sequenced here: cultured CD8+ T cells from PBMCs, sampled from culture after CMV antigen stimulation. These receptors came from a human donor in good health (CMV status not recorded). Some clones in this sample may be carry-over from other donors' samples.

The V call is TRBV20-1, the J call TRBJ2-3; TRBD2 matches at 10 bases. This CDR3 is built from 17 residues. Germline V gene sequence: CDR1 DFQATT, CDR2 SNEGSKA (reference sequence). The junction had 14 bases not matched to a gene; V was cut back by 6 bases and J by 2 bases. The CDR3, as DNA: TGCAGTGCCGAAGATACCGGGACTAGCGAGTTCACAGATACGCAGTATTTT. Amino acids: CSAEDTGTSEFTDTQYF.

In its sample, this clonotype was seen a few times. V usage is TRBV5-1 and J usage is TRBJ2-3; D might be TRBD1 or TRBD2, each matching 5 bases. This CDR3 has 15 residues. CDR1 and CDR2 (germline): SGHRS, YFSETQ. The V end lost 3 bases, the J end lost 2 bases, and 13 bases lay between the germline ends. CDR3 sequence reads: CASSSRGALTDTQYF. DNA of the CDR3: TGCGCCAGCAGCTCCCGGGGCGCCCTCACAGATACGCAGTATTTT.

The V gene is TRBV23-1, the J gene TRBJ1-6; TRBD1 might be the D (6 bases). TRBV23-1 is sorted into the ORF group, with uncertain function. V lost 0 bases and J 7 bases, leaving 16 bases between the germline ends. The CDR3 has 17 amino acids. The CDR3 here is CASSQSSRGAQNSPLHF. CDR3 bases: TGCGCCAGCAGTCAATCAAGCCGGGGGGCGCAGAATTCACCCCTCCACTTT.

The CDR3: CASTLITEDTEAFF. The CDR3 DNA reads TGTGCCAGCACCCTAATCACCGAAGACACTGAAGCTTTCTTT. The chain uses TRBV6-6 and TRBJ1-1; D unresolved. Germline-derived CDR1 and CDR2 are MNHNY and SVGAGI (reference sequence). The CDR3 runs to 14 residues. Trimming pared 7 bases from V and 3 bases from J, leaving 15 bases between.

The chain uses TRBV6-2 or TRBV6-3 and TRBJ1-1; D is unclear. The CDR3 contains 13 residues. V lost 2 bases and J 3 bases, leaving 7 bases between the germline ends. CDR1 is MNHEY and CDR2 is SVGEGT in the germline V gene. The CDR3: CASSYQLHTEAFF. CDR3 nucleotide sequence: TGTGCCAGCAGTTACCAATTGCACACTGAAGCTTTCTTT.

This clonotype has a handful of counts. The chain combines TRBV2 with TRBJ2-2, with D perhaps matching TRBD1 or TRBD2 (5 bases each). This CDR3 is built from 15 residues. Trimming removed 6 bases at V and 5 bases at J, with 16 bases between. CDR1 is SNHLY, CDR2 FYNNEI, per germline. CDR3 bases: TGTGCCAGCAGCGGCTTTGGGGGACGAACCGGGGAGCTGTTTTTT. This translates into CASSGFGGRTGELFF.

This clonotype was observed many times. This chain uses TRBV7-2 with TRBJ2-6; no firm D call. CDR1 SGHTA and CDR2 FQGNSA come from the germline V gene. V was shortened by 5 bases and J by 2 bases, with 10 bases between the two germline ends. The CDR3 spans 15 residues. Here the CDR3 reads CASSTTLTGANVLTF. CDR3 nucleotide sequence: TGTGCCAGCAGCACGACCCTAACTGGGGCCAACGTCCTGACTTTC. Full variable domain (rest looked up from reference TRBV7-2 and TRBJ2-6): GAGVSQSPSNKVTEKGKDVELRCDPISGHTALYWYRQSLGQGLEFLIYFQGNSAPDKSGLPSDRFSAERTGGSVSTLTIQRTQQEDSAVYLCASSTTLTGANVLTFGAGSRLTVL.

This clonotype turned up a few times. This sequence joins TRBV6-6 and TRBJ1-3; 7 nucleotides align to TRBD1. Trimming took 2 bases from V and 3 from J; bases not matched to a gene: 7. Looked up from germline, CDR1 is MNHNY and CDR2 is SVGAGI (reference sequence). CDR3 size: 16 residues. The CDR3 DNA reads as TGTGCCAGCAGTTACCGGACAGGAGGAAATGGAAACACCATATATTTT. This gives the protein CASSYRTGGNGNTIYF.

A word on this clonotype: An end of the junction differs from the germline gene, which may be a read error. Here the CDR3 DNA reads TGTGCCACCCTTGGACTAGCGGGGGGTTGGGAGACCCGGTACTTC. It codes for CATLGLAGGWETRYF. The chain couples TRBV2 to TRBJ2-5; 14 nucleotides match TRBD2. The CDR3 sequence is 15 residues long. Germline loops: CDR1 SNHLY, CDR2 FYNNEI. The entire variable domain, with the rest obtained from reference TRBV2 and TRBJ2-5, is as follows: EPEVTQTPSHQVTQMGQEVILRCVPISNHLYFYWYRQILGQKVEFLVSFYNNEISEKSEIFDDQFSVERPDGSNFTLKIRSTKLEDSAMYFCATLGLAGGWETRYFGPGTRLLVL.